This T cell receptor beta chain originates from a study of graft-versus-host responses after intestinal transplantation. Whole-study findings and limits: GvH clonotypes were identified within recipient marrow, with a subset emerging first in ileum or blood.

The table came from immunoSEQ multiplex PCR; TCRdb's copy has only in-frame clones and leaves some out. The table lists about 9,800 clones, about four fifths of them singletons. The CDR3 covers 13 residues. Germline V gene data show CDR1 as MDHEN and CDR2 as SYDVKM. V shed 3 bases and J shed 4 bases, with 9 bases lying between them. Tissue processing of the graft released intraepithelial and lamina propria lymphocytes from it. The sample holds a few counts of this clone. Its specificity is unknown. The sequencing here drew on ileum tissue, taken approximately 530 days after intestinal transplant. V is TRBV28 and J is TRBJ1-2; no clear D gene. The source is a human patient who received an intestinal transplant, so some T cells may come from the graft donor. CDR3 coding DNA: TGTGCCAGCAGTTTGAAGGTCTTCTATGGCTACACCTTC. The encoded protein is CASSLKVFYGYTF.